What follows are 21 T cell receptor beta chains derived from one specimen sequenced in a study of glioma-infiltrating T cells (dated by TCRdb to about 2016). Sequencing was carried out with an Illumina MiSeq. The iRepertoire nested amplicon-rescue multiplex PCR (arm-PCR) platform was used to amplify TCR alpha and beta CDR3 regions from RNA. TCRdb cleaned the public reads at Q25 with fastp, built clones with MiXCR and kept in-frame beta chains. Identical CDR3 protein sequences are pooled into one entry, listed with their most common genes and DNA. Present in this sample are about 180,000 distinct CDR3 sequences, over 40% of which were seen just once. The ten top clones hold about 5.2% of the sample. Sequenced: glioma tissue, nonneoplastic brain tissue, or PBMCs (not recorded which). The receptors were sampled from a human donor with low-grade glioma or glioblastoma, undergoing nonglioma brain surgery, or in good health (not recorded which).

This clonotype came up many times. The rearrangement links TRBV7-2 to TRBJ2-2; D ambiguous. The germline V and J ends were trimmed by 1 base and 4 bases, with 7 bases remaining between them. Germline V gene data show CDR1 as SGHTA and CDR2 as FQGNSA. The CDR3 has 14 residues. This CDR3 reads CASSLEVATGELFF. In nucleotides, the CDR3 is TGTGCCAGCAGCTTAGAGGTCGCCACCGGGGAGCTGTTTTTT.

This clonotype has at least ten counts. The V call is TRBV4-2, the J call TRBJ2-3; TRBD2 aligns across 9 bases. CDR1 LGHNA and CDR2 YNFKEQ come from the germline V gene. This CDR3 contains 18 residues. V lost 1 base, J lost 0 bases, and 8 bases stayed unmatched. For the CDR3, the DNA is TGTGCCAGCAGCCAAGTCAGTAGCGGGGGACCCAGCACAGATACGCAGTATTTT. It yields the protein CASSQVSSGGPSTDTQYF.

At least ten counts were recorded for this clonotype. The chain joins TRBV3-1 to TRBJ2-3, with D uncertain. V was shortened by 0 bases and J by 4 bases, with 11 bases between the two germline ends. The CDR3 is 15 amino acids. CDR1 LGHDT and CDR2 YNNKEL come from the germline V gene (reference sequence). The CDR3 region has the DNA TGTGCCAGCAGCCAAGATTCTGCAACCCCAGATACGCAGTATTTT. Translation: CASSQDSATPDTQYF.

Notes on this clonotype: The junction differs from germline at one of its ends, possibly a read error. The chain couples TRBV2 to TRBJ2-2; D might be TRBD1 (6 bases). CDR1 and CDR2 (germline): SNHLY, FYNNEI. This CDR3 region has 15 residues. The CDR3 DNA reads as TGTGCCAGCAGGGGCTCCCATGGGGGCACCGGTGAGCTGTTTTTT. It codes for CASRGSHGGTGELFF.

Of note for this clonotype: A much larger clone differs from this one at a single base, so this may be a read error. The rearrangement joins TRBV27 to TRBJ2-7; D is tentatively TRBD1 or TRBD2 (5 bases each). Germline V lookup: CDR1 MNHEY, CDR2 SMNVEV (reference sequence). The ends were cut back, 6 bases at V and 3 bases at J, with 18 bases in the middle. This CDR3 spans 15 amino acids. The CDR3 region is CASSPGGGLIYEQYF. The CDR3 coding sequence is TGTGCCAGCAGCCCCGGTGGGGGTCTTATCTACGAGCAGTACTTC.

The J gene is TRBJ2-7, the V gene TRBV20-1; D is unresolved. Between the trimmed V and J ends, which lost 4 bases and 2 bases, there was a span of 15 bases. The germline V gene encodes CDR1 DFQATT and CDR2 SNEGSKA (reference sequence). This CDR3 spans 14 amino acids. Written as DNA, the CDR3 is TGCAGTGCTAACGATGAATCTAGGACCTACGAGCAGTACTTC. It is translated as CSANDESRTYEQYF.

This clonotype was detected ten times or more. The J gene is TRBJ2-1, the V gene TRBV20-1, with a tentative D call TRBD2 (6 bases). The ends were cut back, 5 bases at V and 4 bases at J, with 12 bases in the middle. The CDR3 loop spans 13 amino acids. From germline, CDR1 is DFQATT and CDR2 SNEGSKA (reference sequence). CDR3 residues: CSAPGEVYNEQFF. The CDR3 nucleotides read TGCAGTGCTCCGGGGGAGGTTTACAATGAGCAGTTCTTC.

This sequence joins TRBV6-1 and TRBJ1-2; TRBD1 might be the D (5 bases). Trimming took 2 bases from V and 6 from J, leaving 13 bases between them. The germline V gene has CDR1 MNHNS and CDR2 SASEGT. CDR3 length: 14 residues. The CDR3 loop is CASSEFMGLNGYTF. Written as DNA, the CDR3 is TGTGCCAGCAGTGAATTTATGGGGCTCAATGGCTACACCTTC.

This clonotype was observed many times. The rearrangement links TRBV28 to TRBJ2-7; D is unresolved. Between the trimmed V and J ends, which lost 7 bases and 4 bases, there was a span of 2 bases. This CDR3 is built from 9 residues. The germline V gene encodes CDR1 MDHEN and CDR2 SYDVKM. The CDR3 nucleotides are TGTGCCAGCAAGTACGAGCAGTACTTC. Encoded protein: CASKYEQYF.

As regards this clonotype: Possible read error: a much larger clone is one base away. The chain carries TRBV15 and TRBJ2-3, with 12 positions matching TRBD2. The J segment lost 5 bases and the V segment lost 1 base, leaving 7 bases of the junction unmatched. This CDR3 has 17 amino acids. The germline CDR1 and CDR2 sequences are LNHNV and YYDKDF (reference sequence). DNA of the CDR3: TGTGCCACCAGCAGAGTCCCTAGCGGGAGGGCCAGAGATACGCAGTATTTT. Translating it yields CATSRVPSGRARDTQYF.

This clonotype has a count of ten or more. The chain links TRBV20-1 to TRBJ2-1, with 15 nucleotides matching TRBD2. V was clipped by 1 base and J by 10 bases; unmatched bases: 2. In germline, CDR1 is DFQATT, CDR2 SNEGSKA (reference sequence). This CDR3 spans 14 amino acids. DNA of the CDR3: TGCAGTGCTAGAGGGGGACTAGCGGGAGGCGAGCAGTTCTTC. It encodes CSARGGLAGGEQFF.

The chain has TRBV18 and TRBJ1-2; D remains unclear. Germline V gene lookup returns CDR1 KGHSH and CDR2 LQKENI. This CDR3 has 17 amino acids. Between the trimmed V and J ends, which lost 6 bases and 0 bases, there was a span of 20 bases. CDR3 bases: TGTGCCAGCTCGCCCGTACCTCCGGACGGAGCTAACTATGGCTACACCTTC. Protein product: CASSPVPPDGANYGYTF.

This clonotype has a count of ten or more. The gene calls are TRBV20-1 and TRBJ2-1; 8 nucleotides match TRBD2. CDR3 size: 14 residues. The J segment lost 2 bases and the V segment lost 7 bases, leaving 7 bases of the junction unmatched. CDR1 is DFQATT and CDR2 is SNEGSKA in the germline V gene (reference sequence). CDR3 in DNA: TGCAGTGTCACGCTAGCGGGTACCTACAATGAGCAGTTCTTC. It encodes CSVTLAGTYNEQFF.

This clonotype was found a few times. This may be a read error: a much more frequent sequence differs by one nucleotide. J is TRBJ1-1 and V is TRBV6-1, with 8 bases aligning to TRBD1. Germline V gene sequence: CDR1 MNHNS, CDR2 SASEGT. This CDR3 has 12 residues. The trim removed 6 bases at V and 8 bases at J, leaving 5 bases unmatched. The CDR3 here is CASSVRQGEAFF. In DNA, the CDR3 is TGTGCCAGCAGCGTCCGACAGGGGGAAGCTTTCTTT.

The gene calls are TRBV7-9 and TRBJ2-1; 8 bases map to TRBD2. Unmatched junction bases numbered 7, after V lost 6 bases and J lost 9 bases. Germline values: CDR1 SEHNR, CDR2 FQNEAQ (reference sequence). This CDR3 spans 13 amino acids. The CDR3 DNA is TGTGCCAGCAGTCCCGGGACTAGTTTTGAGCAGTTCTTC. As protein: CASSPGTSFEQFF.

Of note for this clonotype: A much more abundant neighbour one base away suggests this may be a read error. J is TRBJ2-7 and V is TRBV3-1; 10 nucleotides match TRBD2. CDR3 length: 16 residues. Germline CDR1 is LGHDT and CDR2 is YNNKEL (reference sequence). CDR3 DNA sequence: TGTGCCAGCAGCCCCCGGACTAGCGGTTTATCCTACGAGAAGTACTTC. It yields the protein CASSPRTSGLSYEKYF.

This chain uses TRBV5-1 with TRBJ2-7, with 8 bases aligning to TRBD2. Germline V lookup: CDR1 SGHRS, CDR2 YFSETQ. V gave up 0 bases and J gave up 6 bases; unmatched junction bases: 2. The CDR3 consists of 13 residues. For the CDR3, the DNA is TGCGCCAGCAGCTTGGTAGCGGGGCTCGAGCAGTACTTC. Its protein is CASSLVAGLEQYF.

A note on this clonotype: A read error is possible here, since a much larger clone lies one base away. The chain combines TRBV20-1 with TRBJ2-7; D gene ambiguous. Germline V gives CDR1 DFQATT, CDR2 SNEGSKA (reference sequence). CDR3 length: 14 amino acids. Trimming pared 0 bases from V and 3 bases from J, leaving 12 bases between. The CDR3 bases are TGCAGTGCTAGAGAACTGAGAGCATACTACGAGCAGTACTTC. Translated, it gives CSARELRAYYEQYF.

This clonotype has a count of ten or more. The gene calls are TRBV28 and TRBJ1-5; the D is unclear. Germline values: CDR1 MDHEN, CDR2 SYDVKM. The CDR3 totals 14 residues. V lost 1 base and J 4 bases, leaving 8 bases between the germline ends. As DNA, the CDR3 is TGTGCCAGCAGTTTATTGGGAGGGAATCAGCCCCAGCATTTT. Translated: CASSLLGGNQPQHF.

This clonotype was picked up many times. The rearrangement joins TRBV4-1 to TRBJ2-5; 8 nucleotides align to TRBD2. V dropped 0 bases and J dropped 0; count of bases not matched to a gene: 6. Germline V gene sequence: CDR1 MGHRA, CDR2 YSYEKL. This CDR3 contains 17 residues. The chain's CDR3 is CASSQDIAGRYQETQYF. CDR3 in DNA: TGCGCCAGCAGCCAAGACATAGCGGGACGCTACCAAGAGACCCAGTACTTC.

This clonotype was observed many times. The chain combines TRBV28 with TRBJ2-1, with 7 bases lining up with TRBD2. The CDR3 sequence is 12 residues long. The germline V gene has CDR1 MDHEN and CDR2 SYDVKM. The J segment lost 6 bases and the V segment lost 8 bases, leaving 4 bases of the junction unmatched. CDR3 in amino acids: CASSWGGNEQFF. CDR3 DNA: TGTGCCAGCTCCTGGGGGGGCAATGAGCAGTTCTTC.